The 17 T cell receptor beta chains below all came from one sample that was sequenced in a study of cytomegalovirus exposure and HLA in healthy donors. The PCR ran on 60 Vbeta and 13 Jbeta primers. TCRdb keeps only in-frame clones here, not all; method: immunoSEQ multiplex PCR. Found here are about 100,000 clones, over 65% of them singletons; the top ten hold more than 1.5%. Sequencing was performed on PBMCs. The receptors were gathered from a woman between 35 and 50 years old in good health and CMV-seronegative.

The chain employs TRBV9 and TRBJ1-2, with TRBD1 matching over 10 bases. The ends lost 0 bases at V and 8 bases at J; junction bases unmatched: 7. CDR3 length: 15 amino acids. The germline V gene encodes CDR1 SGDLS and CDR2 YYNGEE. This CDR3 reads CASSVVVGQGKGYTF. Here the CDR3 DNA reads TGTGCCAGCAGCGTAGTCGTGGGACAGGGGAAAGGCTACACCTTC. Full variable domain (rest looked up from reference TRBV9 and TRBJ1-2): DSGVTQTPKHLITATGQRVTLRCSPRSGDLSVYWYQQSLDQGLQFLIQYYNGEERAKGNILERFSAQQFPDLHSELNLSSLELGDSALYFCASSVVVGQGKGYTFGSGTRLTVV.

This rearrangement joins TRBV5-1 to TRBJ2-7, with D possibly being TRBD2 (6 bases). Germline V gene lookup returns CDR1 SGHRS and CDR2 YFSETQ. The CDR3 is 15 amino acids. V was clipped by 3 bases and J by 0 bases, with 13 bases between them. CDR3 bases: TGCGCCAGCAGCTGGGGGACTGGACACTCCTACGAGCAGTACTTC. It is translated as CASSWGTGHSYEQYF. Full variable domain (rest looked up from reference TRBV5-1 and TRBJ2-7): KAGVTQTPRYLIKTRGQQVTLSCSPISGHRSVSWYQQTPGQGLQFLFEYFSETQRNKGNFPGRFSGRQFSNSRSEMNVSTLELGDSALYLCASSWGTGHSYEQYFGPGTRLTVT.

The J gene is TRBJ2-2, the V gene TRBV7-3; 9 bases are a match to TRBD2. CDR3 length: 15 amino acids. With V trimmed by 5 bases and J by 5 bases, 6 bases remained unmatched. Germline CDR1 reads SGHTA; CDR2 reads FQGTGA. The CDR3, as DNA: TGTGCCAGCAGCGAGGGGACTAGCTCGACCGGGGAGCTGTTTTTT. Amino acid sequence: CASSEGTSSTGELFF.

This clone occurred a few times. The V call is TRBV5-6, the J call TRBJ1-1, with D perhaps matching TRBD1 (5 bases). The germline CDR1 and CDR2 sequences are SGHDT and YYEEEE. Trimming took 0 bases from V and 11 from J, leaving 20 bases between them. CDR3 length equals 15 residues. In nucleotides, the CDR3 is TGTGCCAGCAGCTTGGGAGGTCGTCAGGGCGATACGGCTTTCTTT. Its protein product is CASSLGGRQGDTAFF.

In this sample, this clone turned up a few times. An end of the junction differs from the germline gene, which may be a read error. V is TRBV28 and J is TRBJ2-2; perhaps TRBD2 as D (5 bases). CDR1 and CDR2 (germline): MDHEN, SYDVKM. The CDR3 spans 13 residues. The CDR3 region has the DNA TGTGCCAGCAGGCCGGGGAACGCCGGGGAGCTGTTTTTT. It yields the protein CASRPGNAGELFF.

The chain uses TRBV15 and TRBJ1-4; D is perhaps TRBD1 (5 bases). The CDR3 totals 16 residues. The V and J ends lost 1 base and 1 base respectively, with 10 bases between them. CDR1 is LNHNV and CDR2 is YYDKDF in the germline V gene (reference sequence). The DNA of the CDR3 is TGTGCCACCAGCAGAGCTAAGGGGCTAACTAATGAAAAACTGTTTTTT. Amino acids: CATSRAKGLTNEKLFF.

The rearrangement links TRBV29-1 to TRBJ2-3, with 11 nucleotides matching TRBD2. V trimming: 6 bases; J trimming: 3 bases; junction bases outside the gene matches: 8. The CDR3 is 15 amino acids. Germline CDR1 SQVTM, CDR2 ANQGSEA. This CDR3 is CSVVIAGGRTDTQYF. In nucleotides, the CDR3 is TGCAGCGTGGTAATAGCGGGAGGGCGGACAGATACGCAGTATTTT.

The gene calls are TRBV4-1 and TRBJ2-1; 9 positions match TRBD2. This CDR3 is built from 15 residues. V shed 1 base and J 6 bases; nucleotides not matched to a gene: 4. CDR1 is MGHRA, CDR2 YSYEKL, per germline. The CDR3 DNA reads TGCGCCAGCAGCCAAGTAGCGGGAGCCTCCAATGAGCAGTTCTTC. It codes for CASSQVAGASNEQFF.

The chain links TRBV28 to TRBJ2-3; tentative D call: TRBD2 (5 bases). CDR1 and CDR2 (germline): MDHEN, SYDVKM. This CDR3 comprises 16 residues. Between the trimmed V and J ends, which lost 2 bases and 1 base, there was a span of 13 bases. The CDR3 DNA follows: TGTGCCAGCAGTTTAGATTTGAGGGCTCGCACAGATACGCAGTATTTT. This codes for CASSLDLRARTDTQYF.

This rearrangement joins TRBV4-1 to TRBJ1-1; D remains ambiguous. Germline V gene data show CDR1 as MGHRA and CDR2 as YSYEKL. V lost 2 bases to trimming and J lost 1 base, with 8 bases between them. CDR3 size: 14 residues. CDR3 amino acids: CASSQRQANTEAFF. The CDR3 nucleotides are TGCGCCAGCAGCCAACGTCAAGCGAACACTGAAGCTTTCTTT.

The genes are TRBV14 and TRBJ2-7, with D possibly TRBD1 on 5 matching bases. V was shortened by 1 base and J by 2 bases, with 9 bases between the two germline ends. The CDR3 is 14 residues long. Germline CDR1 and CDR2: SGHDN and FVKESK. The chain's CDR3 is CASSQVGPTYEQYF. CDR3 bases: TGTGCCAGCAGCCAAGTGGGGCCAACCTACGAGCAGTACTTC.

The chain carries TRBV6-6 and TRBJ2-1; 7 bases map to TRBD2. CDR1 MNHNY and CDR2 SVGAGI come from the germline V gene (reference sequence). The CDR3 runs to 13 residues. The V and J ends lost 8 bases and 8 bases, in that order; junction bases with no gene match: 9. The CDR3 bases are TGTGCCAGCGGACTAACTAGCGATCATGAGCAGTTCTTC. It specifies CASGLTSDHEQFF.

CDR3 in DNA: TGTGCCTGGAATCGGCTAGCGGGTTCCTACAATGAGCAGTTCTTC. This codes for CAWNRLAGSYNEQFF. The rearrangement joins TRBV30 to TRBJ2-1; 8 bases line up with TRBD2. The CDR3 loop spans 15 amino acids. CDR1 GTSNPN and CDR2 SVGIG come from the germline V gene (reference sequence). J gave up 1 base and V 4 bases, and 6 bases lay outside the gene matches.

This clone was counted between two and nine times. The V call is TRBV19, the J call TRBJ1-1; a possible D gene is TRBD1 (5 bases). Between the trimmed V and J ends, which lost 7 bases and 0 bases, there was a span of 15 bases. There are 15 residues in the CDR3. CDR1 LNHDA and CDR2 SQIVND come from the germline V gene (reference sequence). The CDR3: CASNLFDRLNTEAFF. In nucleotides, the CDR3 is TGTGCCAGTAATCTTTTCGACAGATTGAACACTGAAGCTTTCTTT.

This clone appeared once. The chain joins TRBV5-4 to TRBJ2-5, with 7 positions matching TRBD2. The last part of the DNA fits TRBJ2-7 better; the J call may be wrong. The CDR3 extends over 15 amino acids. Germline-derived CDR1 and CDR2 are SGHNT and YYREEE (reference sequence). CDR3 in amino acids: CASSTLAVSPYEQYF. CDR3 nucleotides: TGTGCCAGCAGCACCCTAGCGGTGTCCCCCTACGAGCAGTACTTC.

This clone was counted a few times. The genes are TRBV27 and TRBJ2-1; D remains unclear. V lost 4 bases and J 0 bases, leaving 7 bases between the germline ends. Germline V gene sequence: CDR1 MNHEY, CDR2 SMNVEV (reference sequence). The CDR3 sequence is 14 residues long. CDR3: CASSSRSSYNEQFF. CDR3 bases: TGTGCCAGCAGTTCCCGCAGCTCCTACAATGAGCAGTTCTTC.

The V and J genes are TRBV27 and TRBJ1-5; D remains ambiguous. V was cut by 5 bases and J by 6 bases, with 11 bases left in between. This CDR3 spans 13 amino acids. From germline, CDR1 is MNHEY and CDR2 SMNVEV (reference sequence). This chain's CDR3 is CASSNIAGQPQHF. The DNA of the CDR3 is TGTGCCAGCAGTAACATCGCAGGTCAGCCCCAGCATTTT.